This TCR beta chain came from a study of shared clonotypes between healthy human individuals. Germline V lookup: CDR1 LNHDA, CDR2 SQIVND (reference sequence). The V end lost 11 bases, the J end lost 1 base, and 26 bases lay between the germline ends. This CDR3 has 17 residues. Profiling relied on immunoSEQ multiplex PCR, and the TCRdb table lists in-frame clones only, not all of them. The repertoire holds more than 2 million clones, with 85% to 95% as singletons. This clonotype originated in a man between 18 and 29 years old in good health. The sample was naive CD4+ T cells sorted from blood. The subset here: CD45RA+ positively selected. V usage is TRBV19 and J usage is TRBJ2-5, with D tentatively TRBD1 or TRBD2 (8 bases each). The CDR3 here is CADGTGDPLAVQETQYF. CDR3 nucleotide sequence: TGTGCCGACGGGACAGGAGATCCACTAGCGGTCCAAGAGACCCAGTACTTC.